This passage covers 2 T cell receptor beta chains from one sample sequenced in a study of blood T cell repertoires in COVID-19. The repertoire was sequenced with immunoSEQ multiplex PCR; TCRdb's copy has only in-frame clones and lacks some. The sample yields tens of thousands of clones, 75% to 90% seen once. Sample: peripheral blood. Receptor source: a human donor in a cohort sampled during active COVID-19.

The V gene is TRBV19, the J gene TRBJ2-5, with 15 bases identical to TRBD2. Losses at the gene ends were 9 bases for V and 5 bases for J; bases not matched to a gene: 7. Germline V CDR1 and CDR2: LNHDA, SQIVND (reference sequence). The CDR3 runs to 15 residues. CDR3 sequence reads: CASRTSGRAFETQYF. The CDR3 region has the DNA TGTGCCAGCCGGACTAGCGGGAGGGCCTTTGAGACCCAGTACTTC.

V is TRBV15 and J is TRBJ1-5, with TRBD1 as a possible D gene (6 bases). Germline loops: CDR1 LNHNV, CDR2 YYDKDF (reference sequence). V dropped 4 bases and J dropped 6 bases, with 10 bases sitting between them. The CDR3 covers 13 residues. CDR3 in amino acids: CATSIQGRQPQHF. In DNA, the CDR3 is TGTGCCACCAGCATACAGGGTCGTCAGCCCCAGCATTTT.